These T cell receptor beta chains were read from a single sample in a study of CD8 T cells in Susac syndrome. TCRdb re-derived calls from the immunoSEQ multiplex PCR reads in MiXCR, one entry per CDR3 protein. In the table there are 180,000 or so distinct CDR3 sequences, roughly 94% of which are singletons. The sequencing sample was made of CD4+ T cells from PBMCs. These receptors came from a human donor with Susac syndrome. CDR3s include the opening cysteine and the closing phenylalanine or tryptophan. A D gene is named only where the DNA matches it firmly. Clone size is given for some rows only: seen once, a few or many times, or a class if the clone is expanded.

>TRBV20-1|TRBJ2-7|NA|TRBD2
CSARDQSSGAYEQYF
TGCAGTGCTAGAGATCAATCTAGCGGAGCCTACGAGCAGTACTTC
>TRBV10-2|TRBJ1-1|NA|NA
CASSESTATEAFF
TGCGCCAGCAGTGAGTCGACAGCCACTGAAGCTTTCTTT
>TRBV4-2|TRBJ2-1|NA|TRBD2
CASSQATSGYNEQFF
TGTGCCAGCAGCCAAGCTACTAGCGGTTACAATGAGCAGTTCTTC
>TRBV11-2|TRBJ2-1|NA|TRBD2
CASRGLSGSSYNEQFF
TGTGCCAGCAGAGGACTTAGCGGGAGCTCCTACAATGAGCAGTTCTTC
>TRBV20-1|TRBJ2-1|once|TRBD1
CSASIFGQGAREQFF
TGCAGTGCTAGTATCTTCGGACAGGGCGCTCGTGAGCAGTTCTTC
>TRBV10-2|TRBJ2-7|NA|TRBD1
CATWTGDSYEQYF
TGCGCCACATGGACAGGGGATTCCTACGAGCAGTACTTC
>TRBV3-1|TRBJ2-7|NA|TRBD1
CASSNQDRGLEQYF
TGTGCCAGCAGCAACCAGGACAGGGGTTTAGAGCAGTACTTC
>TRBV3-1|TRBJ1-2|NA|NA
CASSQESLRAVYGYTF
TGTGCCAGCAGCCAAGAAAGTTTGAGGGCAGTCTATGGCTACACCTTC
>TRBV18|TRBJ1-1|once|NA
CASSPYTGNTEAFF
TGTGCCAGCTCACCTTACACAGGGAACACTGAAGCTTTCTTT
>TRBV5-4|TRBJ2-3|NA|NA
CASSTYTDTQYF
TGTGCCAGCAGCACCTACACAGATACGCAGTATTTT
>TRBV20-1|TRBJ2-5|NA|NA
CSAPVGGRGSRTQYF
TGCAGTGCCCCCGTGGGGGGCAGGGGGTCCCGAACCCAGTACTTC
>TRBV5-6|TRBJ2-2|NA|NA
CASRERGQVAHTGELFF
TGTGCCAGCAGAGAGCGGGGACAGGTGGCCCACACCGGGGAGCTGTTTTTT
>TRBV10-3|TRBJ1-3|NA|NA
CAISPSEISGNTIYF
TGTGCCATCAGCCCGAGTGAAATCTCTGGAAACACCATATATTTT
>TRBV7-8|TRBJ2-3|NA|NA
CASSLAEGVASTDTQYF
TGTGCCAGCAGCTTAGCCGAAGGGGTCGCTAGCACAGATACGCAGTATTTT
>TRBV29-1|TRBJ2-7|NA|TRBD2
CSARSSSGGNYEQYF
TGCAGCGCTCGAAGTAGTAGCGGGGGGAACTACGAGCAGTACTTC
>TRBV6-5|TRBJ1-5|NA|TRBD1
CASSYSYRGSSNQPQHF
TGTGCCAGCAGTTACTCCTACAGGGGGTCTAGCAATCAGCCCCAGCATTTT
>TRBV4-2|TRBJ2-3|NA|NA
CASSQALASVTDTQYF
TGTGCCAGCAGCCAAGCCCTAGCATCGGTCACAGATACGCAGTATTTT
>TRBV5-1|TRBJ2-2|NA|TRBD2
CASSWSSGRGTGELFF
TGCGCCAGCAGCTGGTCCAGCGGGAGAGGAACCGGGGAGCTGTTTTTT